These 14 T cell receptor beta chains came from one sample sequenced in a study of response to subunit inactivated influenza vaccine. TCRdb reprocessed the RT-PCR reads with MiXCR, giving one entry per CDR3 protein. The sample has 400,000 to 550,000 distinct CDR3 sequences; 25% are singletons. This material consisted of CD4+ T cells sorted from PBMCs, taken roughly 5 days after vaccination. The receptors shown here come from a man in his fifties or sixties who received an inactivated influenza vaccine.

The gene calls are TRBV5-1 and TRBJ1-4; possibly TRBD1 for D (6 bases). Germline V gene lookup returns CDR1 SGHRS and CDR2 YFSETQ. The length of the CDR3 is 14 residues. V lost 0 bases and J 8 bases, leaving 11 bases between the germline ends. The CDR3 sequence: CASSLAGAGEKLFF. CDR3 DNA sequence: TGCGCCAGCAGCTTGGCGGGGGCAGGAGAAAAACTGTTTTTT.

J is TRBJ1-1 and V is TRBV2; D is perhaps TRBD1 (6 bases). Trimming took 8 bases from V and 2 from J, leaving 9 bases between them. The CDR3 is made up of 12 amino acids. The germline V gene has CDR1 SNHLY and CDR2 FYNNEI. Here the CDR3 DNA reads TGTGCCAGCTTGGGGGCCAACACTGAAGCTTTCTTT. Its protein product is CASLGANTEAFF.

This chain connects TRBV5-1 to TRBJ2-2; TRBD2 aligns across 10 bases. Germline trimming cut 0 bases from V and 6 bases from J; bases unmatched to any gene: 2. The CDR3 has 15 amino acids. Per germline, CDR1 SGHRS and CDR2 YFSETQ. The CDR3 loop is CASSLASGSPGELFF. For the CDR3, the DNA is TGCGCCAGCAGCTTGGCTAGCGGGAGTCCCGGGGAGCTGTTTTTT.

The chain recombines TRBV20-1 with TRBJ2-1; 9 bases line up with TRBD2. V lost 3 bases, J lost 4 bases, and 10 bases stayed unmatched. Germline loops: CDR1 DFQATT, CDR2 SNEGSKA (reference sequence). The CDR3 consists of 16 residues. CDR3 sequence (DNA): TGCAGTGCTAGGTTTCCTTCGCGGGAGGGTTACAATGAGCAGTTCTTC. Amino acid sequence: CSARFPSREGYNEQFF.

There are a few counts of this clonotype. The V call is TRBV6-1, the J call TRBJ2-1; 13 bases align to TRBD2. V lost 6 bases and J lost 2; bases outside the gene matches: 1. CDR3 length equals 15 residues. The germline V gene encodes CDR1 MNHNS and CDR2 SASEGT. The CDR3 sequence: CASRTSGRAYNEQFF. CDR3 bases: TGTGCCAGCAGAACTAGCGGGAGGGCCTACAATGAGCAGTTCTTC.

This clonotype appeared a few times. The rearrangement joins TRBV11-2 to TRBJ2-2; 8 positions agree with TRBD1. CDR3 length: 14 amino acids. V shed 3 bases and J 7 bases; nucleotides not matched to a gene: 4. CDR1 is SGHAT and CDR2 is FQNNGV in the germline V gene. CDR3 sequence (DNA): TGTGCCAGCAGCTTGCAGGGGGCCGGCGGGGAGCTGTTTTTT. Amino acids: CASSLQGAGGELFF.

This chain joins TRBV3-1 and TRBJ2-7, with D unclear. This CDR3 has 13 amino acids. V lost 2 bases and J lost 0, with 5 bases in between. CDR1 and CDR2 from the germline V gene are LGHDT and YNNKEL (reference sequence). DNA for the CDR3: TGTGCCAGCAGCCAACGGAGCTCCTACGAGCAGTACTTC. Amino acids: CASSQRSSYEQYF.

Only a few counts were recorded for this clonotype. The chain employs TRBV4-2 and TRBJ2-2, with a tentative D call TRBD1 (6 bases). The CDR3 length is 13 residues. Trimming pared 10 bases from V and 0 bases from J, leaving 9 bases between. Germline loops: CDR1 LGHNA, CDR2 YNFKEQ. This CDR3 is CATRTANTGELFF. The CDR3 region has the DNA TGTGCCACTAGGACAGCGAACACCGGGGAGCTGTTTTTT.

The V call is TRBV20-1, the J call TRBJ2-1, with TRBD2 identical over 8 bases. The germline gives CDR1 DFQATT, CDR2 SNEGSKA (reference sequence). CDR3 length equals 15 residues. J was trimmed by 4 bases and V by 5 bases; bases with no gene match: 10. The CDR3 bases are TGCAGTGCTGGACGGACTAGCTGGTATTACAATGAGCAGTTCTTC. Translating it yields CSAGRTSWYYNEQFF.

This clonotype was detected only a few times. DNA of the CDR3: TGCGCCAGCAGCCAAAGCACTAGCGGGGACGAGCAGTACTTC. This codes for CASSQSTSGDEQYF. V gene TRBV5-1 combines with J gene TRBJ2-7; 10 nucleotides align to TRBD2. V lost 4 bases, J lost 5 bases, and 6 bases stayed unmatched. CDR3 length equals 14 residues. Germline CDR1 is SGHRS and CDR2 is YFSETQ.

This clonotype was counted at least ten times. The chain recombines TRBV11-2 with TRBJ1-6, with 7 bases fitting TRBD1. The CDR3 has 16 amino acids. Germline CDR1 SGHAT, CDR2 FQNNGV. J was trimmed by 5 bases and V by 3 bases; bases with no gene match: 7. The CDR3 DNA is TGTGCCAGCAGCTTGGTGTTACAGGGGAATAATTCACCCCTCCACTTT. Its protein product is CASSLVLQGNNSPLHF.

The chain recombines TRBV19 with TRBJ2-5; 8 bases align to TRBD1. This CDR3 comprises 16 residues. V dropped 7 bases and J dropped 6; count of bases not matched to a gene: 16. Looked up from germline, CDR1 is LNHDA and CDR2 is SQIVND (reference sequence). The CDR3 region has the DNA TGTGCCAGTATGGGGACTCTGGACAGGGTAGGACAGACCCAGTACTTC. Its translation: CASMGTLDRVGQTQYF.

The chain recombines TRBV5-5 with TRBJ2-7, with a possible D match to TRBD1 (5 bases). The CDR3 is 15 amino acids. Trimming cost V 4 bases and J 0 bases, with 14 bases left between them. Germline lookup yields CDR1 SGHKS and CDR2 YYEKEE (reference sequence). CDR3 loop: CASSQVATASYEQYF. CDR3 in DNA: TGTGCCAGCAGCCAAGTCGCGACAGCCTCCTACGAGCAGTACTTC.

This clonotype showed up many times. J is TRBJ2-7 and V is TRBV5-1; D is possibly TRBD2 (6 bases). The CDR3 runs to 13 residues. Germline V gives CDR1 SGHRS, CDR2 YFSETQ. Trimming removed 2 bases from V and 3 bases from J, with 9 bases in between. In nucleotides, the CDR3 is TGCGCCAGCAGCTTAGGGGACTTCTACGAGCAGTACTTC. Protein: CASSLGDFYEQYF.